The present T cell receptor beta chain was sequenced within a study of Graves' ophthalmopathy and Graves' hyperthyroidism (dated by TCRdb to the late 2010s). A note on the overall study: Peripheral blood was collected at initial diagnosis, before any treatment. To tell Graves' ophthalmopathy apart from Graves' hyperthyroidism, and to predict which patients would progress to ophthalmopathy, the study relied on TCR beta repertoire signatures. In total, 135 blood samples were TCR-sequenced: around 42 ophthalmopathy, over 70 hyperthyroidism and roughly 17 hyperthyroidism-to-ophthalmopathy patients. To explore V-J signatures distinguishing ophthalmopathy from hyperthyroidism, a discovery set of about a hundred patients (roughly 45 ophthalmopathy, roughly 56 stable hyperthyroidism) was enrolled. An independent validation cohort was composed of 18 hyperthyroidism patients and more than 15 patients who later progressed from hyperthyroidism to ophthalmopathy. In over five hyperthyroidism patients, the T-cell repertoires found in thyroid tissue were compared with those found in blood. Following sampling, methimazole starting at 30 mg daily was administered to hyperthyroidism patients, and high-dose intravenous methylprednisolone was administered to ophthalmopathy patients. The 95 to 100 discovery patients were divided at random into training and test sets in a 7:3 ratio.

Overall results and qualifications from the work: Sample size was not statistically predetermined, and group allocation was not concealed from the investigators. In validation, the model predicted ophthalmopathy progression with about 70% sensitivity and 72.22% specificity; roughly 12 predicted patients were CT-confirmed with GO in a median of around 6.5 months. In cross-validation, the 13-signature model distinguished ophthalmopathy from stable hyperthyroidism with 85% to 90% sensitivity and 81% to 83% specificity, and in the test set the corresponding values were about 80% and 75%. Most expanded thyroid clonotypes with a frequency above 0.001 also appeared in blood, which suggests that blood repertoires may reflect the immune response in the thyroid.

This clonotype was picked up many times. What this receptor recognizes is not known. Base qualities are missing; no much larger clone stands one base away. V lost 6 bases and J lost 2 bases, and the count of bases not matched to a germline gene is 12. Via the germline V gene, CDR1 is SNHLY and CDR2 FYNNEI. Its CDR3 holds 16 amino acids, cysteine through phenylalanine. The DNA shown is the 48-base CDR3, in frame from base 1. A patient counted as having stable hyperthyroidism if there was no progression to ophthalmopathy within 18 months of follow-up. The hyperthyroidism patients were 18 to 65 years old and newly diagnosed, with a disease duration of less than 2 months. Patients with other autoimmune diseases, uncontrolled infections, pregnancy or lactation were excluded from the study. Clinical symptoms, serum thyroxine, TRAb, thyroid ultrasound and orbital computed tomography were used for diagnosis. Using Ficoll-Paque density gradient centrifugation, PBMCs were isolated from 9 to 10 ml of fresh peripheral blood. Total RNA was extracted using Trizol reagent, and RNA quality was checked on an Agilent 2100 Bioanalyzer.

TCR beta CDR3 regions were amplified from RNA transcripts for repertoire sequencing. A first-round RT-PCR used HTBI primers with the Qiagen OneStep RT-PCR kit, followed by a second-round multiplex PCR, size selection and purification. Sequencing of the libraries was carried out on an Illumina HiSeq2000 in paired-end mode with 100 bp reads. The original pipeline was this. SOAPnuke was used to process the reads, throwing out any read that had adapters, had uncalled bases, had a mean Phred below 15, or lacked an exact constant-primer or identifier match. High-quality paired reads were merged with COPE v1.2.5. Unique nucleotide sequences were defined as clonotypes and aligned to IMGT TRB V, D and J references using MiTCR v1.1. Analysis was restricted to V-J combinations with a frequency above 0.0001, which covered approximately 99% of repertoires. For each V-J combination, a TCR clonal expansion and chaos score was defined as the ratio of F50 clonal expansion to chaos observed in the TCRdist matrix. Welch's t-statistics and random forest were used to narrow the features down to around 12 V-J combinations, which were then fed into a naive Bayes classifier. The Morisita-Horn index was used to measure how similar the thyroid and blood repertoires were. The public reads were reprocessed in TCRdb via fastp at Q25 and MiXCR, keeping in-frame beta chains. Identical CDR3 protein sequences are pooled into one entry, listed with their most common genes and DNA. TCRdb, not the original authors, processed these V and J calls. This sample holds 350,000 to 450,000 distinct CDR3 sequences; roughly 21% were observed only once. The top ten hold around 3% of the sample.

The chain couples TRBV2 to TRBJ1-2; 7 bases in the middle match TRBD1. This receptor was identified in a woman aged 18-29 years with stable Graves' hyperthyroidism. Donor details come from another sample of the same person, matched by shared clones. Sequenced: peripheral blood. The CDR3 reads CASSYTGRGQNYGYTF. In nucleotides, the sequence is TGTGCCAGCAGCTACACAGGCAGGGGACAGAACTATGGCTACACCTTC.